This paragraph reports one T cell receptor beta chain. The data were taken from a study of blood T cell repertoires in COVID-19. For the study at large: Samples representing acute and convalescent COVID-19 were sourced from the United States, Italy and Spain.

The CDR3 is 19 residues long. Enrollees, about 18 to 89 years old, lived in some 24 US areas. Participant-reported clinical history was the basis for cohort assignment. How the authors handled the data: Amplification from reference gene primers served as the basis for estimated nucleated cell counts. The data were produced by immunoSEQ multiplex PCR, yet TCRdb's version contains in-frame clones alone and is incomplete. The V and J calls and the clone size are those of that table, but D and trimming were determined from the DNA. The table shows approximately 260,000 clones, with around 85% occurring only once.

Sequencing was carried out using PBMCs or T cells enriched from blood (not recorded which). The chain has TRBV21-1 and TRBJ2-7; the table calls TRBD1, which could not be checked here. TRBV21-1 is a listed pseudogene. The receptor was isolated from a woman in her 40s with acute COVID-19. CDR3 protein: CASSKVRGTREAGRYEQYF. The CDR3 DNA reads as TGTGCCAGCAGCAAAGTTAGGGGTACGAGAGAGGCCGGCAGATACGAGCAGTACTTC.